Each of the 17 T cell receptor beta chains below was sequenced from the same sample in a study of CD8 T cells in Susac syndrome. Random hexamers served to reverse transcribe about 0.45 to 1 ug RNA. TCRdb used MiXCR to reprocess the immunoSEQ multiplex PCR reads, holding one entry per CDR3 protein. The sample lists about 130,000 distinct CDR3 sequences; about 90% were seen once. What was sequenced was CD8+ T cells from PBMCs. The receptors stem from a human donor with multiple sclerosis.

The gene calls are TRBV9 and TRBJ1-5, with 9 bases lining up with TRBD1. With V trimmed by 3 bases and J by 5 bases, 6 bases remained unmatched. This CDR3 is built from 15 residues. Germline CDR1 reads SGDLS; CDR2 reads YYNGEE. The CDR3 nucleotides are TGTGCCAGCAGCGCCCGGACAGGGGAGGATCAGCCCCAGCATTTT. Translated: CASSARTGEDQPQHF.

This clonotype turned up a few times. The J gene is TRBJ2-2, the V gene TRBV4-2; no clear D gene. V dropped 4 bases and J dropped 2 bases, with 11 bases sitting between them. Per germline, CDR1 LGHNA and CDR2 YNFKEQ. CDR3 length equals 15 residues. This chain's CDR3 is CASSPPGLNTGELFF. DNA of the CDR3: TGTGCCAGCAGCCCCCCCGGGCTCAACACCGGGGAGCTGTTTTTT.

The chain combines TRBV5-1 with TRBJ2-1; 11 nucleotides match TRBD2. Losses at the gene ends were 4 bases for V and 5 bases for J; bases not matched to a gene: 5. Germline V lookup: CDR1 SGHRS, CDR2 YFSETQ. This CDR3 region has 15 residues. The CDR3: CASSPLAGGNNEQFF. CDR3 DNA sequence: TGCGCCAGCAGCCCGCTAGCGGGAGGAAACAATGAGCAGTTCTTC.

The rearrangement uses TRBV5-1 and TRBJ2-5; TRBD1 might be the D (5 bases). Germline-derived CDR1 and CDR2 are SGHRS and YFSETQ. The CDR3 loop spans 13 amino acids. V dropped 4 bases and J dropped 5 bases, with 12 bases sitting between them. The chain's CDR3 is CASSKGIQETQYF. The CDR3 DNA follows: TGCGCCAGCAGCAAGGGGATTCAGGAGACCCAGTACTTC.

This chain connects TRBV10-3 to TRBJ1-1; possible D gene TRBD1, 6 bases. In germline, CDR1 is ENHRY, CDR2 SYGVKD. This CDR3 has 12 amino acids. V was shortened by 8 bases and J by 2 bases, with 9 bases between the two germline ends. The CDR3 is CAIGQPNTEAFF. DNA for the CDR3: TGTGCCATCGGACAGCCCAACACTGAAGCTTTCTTT.

The V call is TRBV9, the J call TRBJ1-1; D is ambiguous. Germline V CDR1 and CDR2: SGDLS, YYNGEE. The CDR3 is 15 amino acids. Trimming cost V 4 bases and J 1 base, with 14 bases left between them. CDR3 sequence: CASSSPTRRNTEAFF. CDR3 in DNA: TGTGCCAGCAGCTCGCCGACCCGAAGGAACACTGAAGCTTTCTTT.

The CDR3 sequence: CASSEQAGTFSGNTIYF. The CDR3 coding sequence is TGTGCCAGCAGTGAACAAGCAGGGACCTTCTCTGGAAACACCATATATTTT. The gene calls are TRBV6-1 and TRBJ1-3, with D maybe TRBD1 (5 bases). V lost 2 bases, J lost 0 bases, and 14 bases lay in between. The CDR3 loop spans 17 amino acids. Germline CDR1 reads MNHNS; CDR2 reads SASEGT.

The chain combines TRBV5-6 with TRBJ2-1, with 10 positions matching TRBD1. This CDR3 has 17 residues. J lost 6 bases, V lost 4 bases, and 13 bases had no gene match. CDR1 is SGHDT, CDR2 YYEEEE, per germline. CDR3 loop: CASSLGQGTILGNEQFF. CDR3 sequence (DNA): TGTGCCAGCAGCCTGGGACAGGGGACGATTCTAGGCAATGAGCAGTTCTTC.

The chain combines TRBV11-2 with TRBJ1-1; the D is unclear. Looked up from germline, CDR1 is SGHAT and CDR2 is FQNNGV. The CDR3 has 13 amino acids. Trimming took off 3 bases at V and 12 bases at J, with 17 bases between the two ends. Written as DNA, the CDR3 is TGTGCCAGCAGCTTGGGGTCGAGGGTCGAACCTTTCTTT. Its translation is CASSLGSRVEPFF.

The chain combines TRBV23-1 with TRBJ2-5; 10 bases agree with TRBD1. TRBV23-1 has ORF status, its function being uncertain. Trimming at V came to 6 bases and at J to 3 bases, leaving 1 base not matched to a gene. This CDR3 has 13 amino acids. DNA for the CDR3: TGCGCCAGCAGGGGGACAGGGGAAGAGACCCAGTACTTC. This codes for CASRGTGEETQYF.

The chain combines TRBV27 with TRBJ2-1; 13 bases align to TRBD2. J lost 4 bases, V lost 6 bases, and 6 bases had no gene match. This CDR3 contains 16 residues. The V gene's germline CDR1 is MNHEY and CDR2 SMNVEV (reference sequence). The DNA of the CDR3 is TGTGCCAGCAGCATTGGACTAGCGGGAGTATACAATGAGCAGTTCTTC. Translating it yields CASSIGLAGVYNEQFF.

This clonotype was counted a few times. The rearrangement uses TRBV13 and TRBJ2-7, with TRBD2 matching 7 bases. Trimming at V came to 1 base and at J to 3 bases, leaving 6 bases not matched to a gene. Germline lookup yields CDR1 PRHDT and CDR2 FYEKMQ (reference sequence). The CDR3 length is 15 residues. CDR3 region: CASSLDPSGNYEQYF. CDR3 in DNA: TGTGCCAGCAGCTTAGACCCTAGCGGAAACTACGAGCAGTACTTC.

The chain carries TRBV6-2 or TRBV6-3 and TRBJ2-2; 12 nucleotides align to TRBD2. J was trimmed by 5 bases and V by 1 base; bases with no gene match: 8. This CDR3 region has 18 residues. The germline V gene has CDR1 MNHEY and CDR2 SVGEGT. The CDR3 loop reads CASSYWILAGGRTGELFF. CDR3 nucleotides: TGTGCCAGCAGTTACTGGATCCTAGCGGGAGGGCGTACCGGGGAGCTGTTTTTT.

The genes are TRBV2 and TRBJ2-1, with TRBD1 identical over 9 bases. Germline-derived CDR1 and CDR2 are SNHLY and FYNNEI. V shed 3 bases, J shed 2 bases, and the junction held 2 bases outside the gene matches. The CDR3 contains 15 residues. DNA for the CDR3: TGTGCCAGCAGTGAGACAGGGGGGACCTACAATGAGCAGTTCTTC. As protein: CASSETGGTYNEQFF.

The chain carries TRBV24-1 and TRBJ2-7, with D possibly TRBD2 on 5 matching bases. There are 14 residues in the CDR3. Germline V gene sequence: CDR1 KGHDR, CDR2 SFDVKD. The ends were cut back, 2 bases at V and 7 bases at J, with 14 bases in the middle. The chain's CDR3 is CATSDSADPWEQYF. The CDR3 region has the DNA TGTGCCACCAGTGATTCAGCGGACCCGTGGGAGCAGTACTTC.

The V gene is TRBV19, the J gene TRBJ2-1, with D perhaps given as TRBD1 or TRBD2 (6 bases each). Trimming took 9 bases from V and 0 from J, leaving 18 bases between them. The CDR3 runs to 16 residues. Germline CDR1 reads LNHDA; CDR2 reads SQIVND (reference sequence). CDR3 DNA: TGTGCCAGCACCCCTCAAGGGGGGAACTCCTACAATGAGCAGTTCTTC. It yields the protein CASTPQGGNSYNEQFF.

V is TRBV30 and J is TRBJ2-1, with no clear D. V was trimmed by 1 base and J by 10 bases, leaving 17 bases between them. Germline-derived CDR1 and CDR2 are GTSNPN and SVGIG (reference sequence). The CDR3 totals 14 residues. CDR3 DNA: TGTGCCTGGAGTGCCGGAGCCGGTGACGGGGAGCAGTTCTTC. Encoded protein: CAWSAGAGDGEQFF.